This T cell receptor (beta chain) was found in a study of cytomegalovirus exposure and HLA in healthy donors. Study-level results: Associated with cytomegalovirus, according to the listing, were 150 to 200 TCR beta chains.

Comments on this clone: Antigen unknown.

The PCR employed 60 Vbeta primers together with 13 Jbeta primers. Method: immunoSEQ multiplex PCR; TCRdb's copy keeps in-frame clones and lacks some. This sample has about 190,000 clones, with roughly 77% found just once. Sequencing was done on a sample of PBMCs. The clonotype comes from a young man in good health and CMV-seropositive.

The CDR3 region has the DNA TGTGCCAGCAGCTCCGGGACAGGGTTAATCTATGGCTACACCTTC. Translating it yields CASSSGTGLIYGYTF. The V gene is TRBV7-2, the J gene TRBJ1-2; TRBD1 matches 9 bases. Germline loops: CDR1 SGHTA, CDR2 FQGNSA. This CDR3 is built from 15 residues. The V segment lost 4 bases and the J segment 4 bases; nucleotides outside the gene matches: 7. The full variable domain, rest sourced from reference TRBV7-2 and TRBJ1-2, is GAGVSQSPSNKVTEKGKDVELRCDPISGHTALYWYRQSLGQGLEFLIYFQGNSAPDKSGLPSDRFSAERTGGSVSTLTIQRTQQEDSAVYLCASSSGTGLIYGYTFGSGTRLTVV.